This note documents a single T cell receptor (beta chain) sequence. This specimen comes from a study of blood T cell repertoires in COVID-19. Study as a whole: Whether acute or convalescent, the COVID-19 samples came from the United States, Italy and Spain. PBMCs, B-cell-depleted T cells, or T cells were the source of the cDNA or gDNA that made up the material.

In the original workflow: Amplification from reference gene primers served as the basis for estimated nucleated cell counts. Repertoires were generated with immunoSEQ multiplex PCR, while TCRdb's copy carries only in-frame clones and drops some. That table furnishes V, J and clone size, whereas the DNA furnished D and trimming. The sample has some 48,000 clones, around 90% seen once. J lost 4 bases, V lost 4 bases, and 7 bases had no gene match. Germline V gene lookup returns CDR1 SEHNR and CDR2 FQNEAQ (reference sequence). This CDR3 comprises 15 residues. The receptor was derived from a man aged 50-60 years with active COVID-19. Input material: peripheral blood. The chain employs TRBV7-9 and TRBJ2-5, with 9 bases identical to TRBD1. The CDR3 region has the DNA TGTGCCAGCAGCTCGACAGGGGGGAATGCAGAGACCCAGTACTTC. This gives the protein CASSSTGGNAETQYF.